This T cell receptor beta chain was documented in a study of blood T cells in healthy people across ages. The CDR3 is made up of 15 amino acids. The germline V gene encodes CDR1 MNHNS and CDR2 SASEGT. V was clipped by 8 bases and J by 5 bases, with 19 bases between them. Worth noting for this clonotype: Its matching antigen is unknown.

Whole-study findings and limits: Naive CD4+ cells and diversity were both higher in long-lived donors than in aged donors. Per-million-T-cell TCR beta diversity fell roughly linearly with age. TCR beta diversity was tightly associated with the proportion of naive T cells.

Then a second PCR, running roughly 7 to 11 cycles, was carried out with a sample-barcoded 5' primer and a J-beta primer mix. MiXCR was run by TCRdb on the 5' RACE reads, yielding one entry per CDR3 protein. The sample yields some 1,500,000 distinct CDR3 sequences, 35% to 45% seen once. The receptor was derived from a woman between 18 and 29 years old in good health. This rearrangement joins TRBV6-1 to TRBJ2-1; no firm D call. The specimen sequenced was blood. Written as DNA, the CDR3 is TGTGCCAGCGTGTCCCCGGTAGGGATGGACAATGAGCAGTTCTTC. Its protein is CASVSPVGMDNEQFF.